These 17 T cell receptor beta chains share one sample of origin, sequenced in a study of blood T cells in healthy people across ages. Alongside a J-beta primer mix, a sample-barcoded 5' primer served in a second PCR lasting about 7 to 11 cycles. TCRdb redid the calling of the 5' RACE reads with MiXCR, one entry per CDR3 protein. This table has over 500,000 distinct CDR3 sequences, roughly a quarter appearing once. The same data also contributed to another study, on T cells of mothers and their children.

The sample was blood. Receptors originate from a boy between 2 and 10 years old in good health.

A few counts support this clonotype. The chain has TRBV7-9 and TRBJ2-1, with 7 positions matching TRBD2. The CDR3 has 18 residues. With V trimmed by 3 bases and J by 0 bases, 11 bases remained unmatched. Germline CDR1 is SEHNR and CDR2 is FQNEAQ (reference sequence). This CDR3 reads CASSLNLGLVLSYNEQFF. The CDR3, as DNA: TGTGCCAGCAGCTTGAATTTAGGACTAGTACTCTCCTACAATGAGCAGTTCTTC.

This clonotype was counted only a few times. The genes are TRBV29-1 and TRBJ2-7, with TRBD2 as a possible D gene (6 bases). Germline values: CDR1 SQVTM, CDR2 ANQGSEA. With 6 bases removed from V and 0 bases from J, the gap between germline ends came to 12 bases. The CDR3 is 13 residues long. CDR3 nucleotide sequence: TGCAGCGTGGTTGCGGGGAGCTCCTACGAGCAGTACTTC. Residues: CSVVAGSSYEQYF.

Turning to this clonotype: The CDR3 end shows no conserved phenylalanine or tryptophan, and so a read error is likely. The chain recombines TRBV12-3 or TRBV12-4 with TRBJ2-4; D possibly matches TRBD1 or TRBD2 (7 bases each). This CDR3 region has 14 residues. Trimming pared 4 bases from V and 6 bases from J, leaving 13 bases between. DNA of the CDR3: TGTGCCAGCAGTTACGGCAGGGGGGGAAACATTCAGTACCTC. Translating gives CASSYGRGGNIQYL.

The sample holds many counts of this clonotype. The gene calls are TRBV29-1 and TRBJ2-5; no definite D call. CDR3 size: 13 residues. Germline V CDR1 and CDR2: SQVTM, ANQGSEA. V shed 6 bases and J shed 1 base, with 12 bases lying between them. Written as DNA, the CDR3 is TGCAGCGTCCCTGGCGCACCCCAAGAGACCCAGTACTTC. Translation gives CSVPGAPQETQYF.

The chain joins TRBV14 to TRBJ1-4, with a weak D call TRBD1 (5 bases). There are 13 residues in the CDR3. The V end was cut by 1 base, the J end by 17 bases, with 17 bases between. CDR1 SGHDN and CDR2 FVKESK come from the germline V gene. Here the CDR3 reads CASSQVPGQGVFF. In DNA, the CDR3 is TGTGCCAGCAGCCAAGTGCCCGGGCAGGGAGTATTTTTT.

The rearrangement uses TRBV12-3 or TRBV12-4 and TRBJ2-2, with a weak D call TRBD1 (6 bases). CDR3 length: 13 residues. Trimming cost V 5 bases and J 4 bases, with 8 bases left between them. The DNA for the CDR3 is TGTGCCAGCAGTAGGACAGCCACCGGGGAGCTGTTTTTT. Encoded protein: CASSRTATGELFF.

This clonotype was seen a few times. The chain employs TRBV20-1 and TRBJ2-5; TRBD1 might be the D (5 bases). The CDR3 length is 13 residues. Trimming cost V 6 bases and J 2 bases, with 13 bases left between them. Germline CDR1 and CDR2: DFQATT and SNEGSKA (reference sequence). CDR3 protein: CSARVPFQETQYF. The DNA of the CDR3 is TGCAGTGCCAGGGTCCCATTTCAAGAGACCCAGTACTTC.

This clonotype has just one count. V usage is TRBV18 and J usage is TRBJ1-1, with a weak D call TRBD1 (5 bases). V was pared by 1 base and J by 7 bases, with 10 bases between. Germline-derived CDR1 and CDR2 are KGHSH and LQKENI. The length of the CDR3 is 13 residues. CDR3 DNA: TGTGCCAGCTCACCACAGGGGAGAGGTGAAGCTTTCTTT. Protein: CASSPQGRGEAFF.

This clonotype has ten or more counts. The CDR3 here is CSVGSGRARYNEQFF. CDR3 bases: TGCAGCGTTGGTAGCGGGAGGGCTCGGTACAATGAGCAGTTCTTC. The V call is TRBV29-1, the J call TRBJ2-1, with 11 bases identical to TRBD2. The germline V gene has CDR1 SQVTM and CDR2 ANQGSEA. With V trimmed by 4 bases and J by 4 bases, 6 bases remained unmatched. The CDR3 is made up of 15 amino acids.

In this sample, this clonotype turned up a few times. The chain carries TRBV20-1 and TRBJ1-3; D is undetermined. CDR1 is DFQATT, CDR2 SNEGSKA, per germline (reference sequence). Trimming removed 2 bases from V and 1 base from J, with 9 bases in between. The CDR3 has 14 amino acids. Here the CDR3 reads CSARRVGSGNTIYF. For the CDR3, the DNA is TGCAGTGCTAGACGGGTAGGGTCTGGAAACACCATATATTTT.

The genes are TRBV7-3 and TRBJ1-1; no definite D call. Germline V lookup: CDR1 SGHTA, CDR2 FQGTGA. V lost 5 bases, J lost 1 base, and 11 bases lay in between. This CDR3 has 14 amino acids. CDR3: CASSRRAGNTEAFF. The CDR3 nucleotides read TGTGCCAGCAGCAGAAGGGCGGGGAACACTGAAGCTTTCTTT.

In its sample, this clonotype was seen a few times. The rearrangement joins TRBV12-3 or TRBV12-4 to TRBJ2-7, with 7 bases aligning to TRBD2. J lost 2 bases, V lost 3 bases, and 10 bases had no gene match. The CDR3 has 16 amino acids. This CDR3 reads CASSFGRENPTYEQYF. The CDR3 DNA is TGTGCCAGCAGTTTTGGGCGGGAGAATCCCACCTACGAGCAGTACTTC.

This clonotype came up a few times. This sequence joins TRBV7-9 and TRBJ2-5; D is perhaps TRBD1 (6 bases). The CDR3 has 13 residues. In germline, CDR1 is SEHNR, CDR2 FQNEAQ (reference sequence). CDR3 in amino acids: CAKGRDTGETQYF. DNA for the CDR3: TGTGCGAAGGGACGGGACACAGGAGAGACCCAGTACTTC.

There are a few counts of this clonotype. The chain couples TRBV29-1 to TRBJ2-5; 8 bases agree with TRBD2. The end of the DNA is better explained by TRBJ2-1, so the J call may be wrong. The CDR3 is 13 residues long. Germline CDR1 reads SQVTM; CDR2 reads ANQGSEA. The CDR3 DNA follows: TGCAGCGTTGAGGCTAGCGGGTATCATGAGCAGTTCTTC. It codes for CSVEASGYHEQFF.

The chain joins TRBV10-3 to TRBJ2-3, with D possibly being TRBD2 (6 bases). Trimming stripped 5 bases from V and 3 bases from J, with 12 bases between. CDR3 length: 14 amino acids. CDR1 is ENHRY and CDR2 is SYGVKD in the germline V gene. Here the CDR3 reads CAISRRAQTDTQYF. CDR3 nucleotides: TGTGCCATCAGTAGGAGGGCTCAGACAGATACGCAGTATTTT.

This clonotype appeared once. The V call is TRBV20-1, the J call TRBJ2-1; 10 nucleotides agree with TRBD2. This CDR3 has 13 residues. Germline V gene data show CDR1 as DFQATT and CDR2 as SNEGSKA (reference sequence). The V gene end was trimmed by 8 bases and the J gene end by 6 bases; junction bases not matched to a gene: 7. This CDR3 reads CSTLAGAPNEQFF. CDR3 nucleotide sequence: TGCAGTACCCTAGCGGGAGCCCCCAATGAGCAGTTCTTC.

This clonotype was seen just once. In DNA form, the CDR3 reads TGCAGTGCTGCCGAGACCCCGGGACAGGGGTCCTACGAGCAGTACTTC. The encoded protein is CSAAETPGQGSYEQYF. The chain couples TRBV20-1 to TRBJ2-7, with TRBD1 matching 10 bases. The CDR3 is 16 amino acids. Unmatched junction bases numbered 11, after V lost 5 bases and J lost 1 base. Per the germline V gene, CDR1 is DFQATT and CDR2 is SNEGSKA (reference sequence).